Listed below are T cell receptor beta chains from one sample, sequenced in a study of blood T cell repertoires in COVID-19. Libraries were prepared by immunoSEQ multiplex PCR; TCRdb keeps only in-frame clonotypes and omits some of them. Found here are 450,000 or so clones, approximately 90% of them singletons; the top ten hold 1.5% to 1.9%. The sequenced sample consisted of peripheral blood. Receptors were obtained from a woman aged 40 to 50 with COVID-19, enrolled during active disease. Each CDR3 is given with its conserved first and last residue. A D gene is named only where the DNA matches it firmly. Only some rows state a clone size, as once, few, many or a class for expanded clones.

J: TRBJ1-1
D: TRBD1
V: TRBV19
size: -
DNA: TGTGCCACCAGGACAGGCCTGATTAACACTGAAGCTTTCTTT
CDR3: CATRTGLINTEAFF

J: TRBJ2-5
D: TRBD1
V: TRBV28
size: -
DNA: TGTGCCAGCAGACGGGACAGGGGGCTGGTGGAGACCCAGTACTTC
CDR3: CASRRDRGLVETQYF

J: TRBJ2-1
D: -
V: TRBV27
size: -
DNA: TGTGCCAGCAGTTTAACTACGGCTTCCTACAATGAGCAGTTCTTC
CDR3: CASSLTTASYNEQFF

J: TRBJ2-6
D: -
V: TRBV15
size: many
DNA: TGTGCCACCAGCAGGACGGGGGAAGGGGCCCAGGGGGCCAACGTCCTGACTTTC
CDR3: CATSRTGEGAQGANVLTF

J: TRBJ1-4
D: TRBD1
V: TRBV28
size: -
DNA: TGTGCCAGCAGTGGCCCGGGACAGGGAGGAGATGAAAAACTGTTTTTT
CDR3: CASSGPGQGGDEKLFF

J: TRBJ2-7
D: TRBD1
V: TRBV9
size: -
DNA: TGTGCCAGCAGCTTGGGGACAGACCTTTACGAGCAGTACTTC
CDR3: CASSLGTDLYEQYF

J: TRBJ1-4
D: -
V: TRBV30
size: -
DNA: TGTGCCTGGAGTGTACTTAAGGGGCCTAATGAAAAACTGTTTTTT
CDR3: CAWSVLKGPNEKLFF

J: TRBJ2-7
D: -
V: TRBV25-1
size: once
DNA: TGTGCCAGCAGTCGGACTACACGTGAGCAGTACTTC
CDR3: CASSRTTREQYF

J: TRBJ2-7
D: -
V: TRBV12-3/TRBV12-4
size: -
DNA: TGTGCCAGCAGTTGGGCCCGACCCTACGAGCAGTACTTC
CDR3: CASSWARPYEQYF

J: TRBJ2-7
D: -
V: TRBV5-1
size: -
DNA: TGCGCCAGCAGCTCTACAGGGAATGGGCGCTACGAGCAGTACTTC
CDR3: CASSSTGNGRYEQYF

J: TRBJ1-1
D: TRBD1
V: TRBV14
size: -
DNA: TGTGCCAGCAGCCAAGCCCCCACAGGGGACACTGAAGCTTTCTTT
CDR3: CASSQAPTGDTEAFF

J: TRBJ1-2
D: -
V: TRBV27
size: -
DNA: TGTGCCAGCAGTCTCTTTAACTATGGCTACACCTTC
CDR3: CASSLFNYGYTF

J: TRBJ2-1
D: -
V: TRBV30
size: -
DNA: TGTGCCTGGAGTGTACGACTTATCAATGAGCAGTTCTTC
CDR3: CAWSVRLINEQFF

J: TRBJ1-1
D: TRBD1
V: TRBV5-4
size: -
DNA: TGTGCCAGCAGCTTGCAGGGGGCGGGGACTGAAGCTTTCTTT
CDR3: CASSLQGAGTEAFF

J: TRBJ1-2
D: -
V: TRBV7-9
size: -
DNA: TGTGCCAGCAGCCCCCGTGGAGGGAACTATGGCTACACCTTC
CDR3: CASSPRGGNYGYTF

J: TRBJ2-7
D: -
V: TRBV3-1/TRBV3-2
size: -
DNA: TGTGCCAGCAGCCCCAGCTTGGTAGGGGCCGAGCAGTACTTC
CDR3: CASSPSLVGAEQYF

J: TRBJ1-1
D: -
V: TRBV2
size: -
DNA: TGTGCCAGCAGTGAAGAGGTGTGGGGGGGTGGTGAAGCTTTCTTT
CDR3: CASSEEVWGGGEAFF

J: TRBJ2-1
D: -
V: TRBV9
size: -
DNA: TGTGCCAGCAGCGTTACAGGGACTAAATCCAATGAGCAGTTCTTC
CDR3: CASSVTGTKSNEQFF

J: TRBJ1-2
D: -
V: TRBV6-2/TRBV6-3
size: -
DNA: TGTGCCAGCAGCCCAAATAGGGGAAGAGGTGAGGTGGATGGCTACACCTTC
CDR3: CASSPNRGRGEVDGYTF

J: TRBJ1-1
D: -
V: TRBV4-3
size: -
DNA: TGCGCCAGCAGCCCTCAGGGGAACAGGAACACTGAAGCTTTCTTT
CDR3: CASSPQGNRNTEAFF

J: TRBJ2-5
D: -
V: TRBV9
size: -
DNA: TGTGCCAGCAGCGCCGGCGGGAAAGAGACCCAGTACTTC
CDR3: CASSAGGKETQYF

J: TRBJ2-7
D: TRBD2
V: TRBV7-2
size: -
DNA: TGTGCCAGCAGCTTAGGACTAGCGGCCGCATTCTACGAGCAGTACTTC
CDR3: CASSLGLAAAFYEQYF

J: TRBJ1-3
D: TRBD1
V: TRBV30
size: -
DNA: TGTGCCTGGAGTCGGGACAGTGGCTCTGGAAACACCATATATTTT
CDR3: CAWSRDSGSGNTIYF

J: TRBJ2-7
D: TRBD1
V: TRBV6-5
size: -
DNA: TGTGCCAGCAGTACCGGACAGGGCAGGGACGAGCAGTACTTC
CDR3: CASSTGQGRDEQYF

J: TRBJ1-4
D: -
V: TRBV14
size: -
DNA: TGTGCCAGCAGCCAAGAGGTTTGGGGGACACCTAATGAAAAACTGTTTTTT
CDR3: CASSQEVWGTPNEKLFF

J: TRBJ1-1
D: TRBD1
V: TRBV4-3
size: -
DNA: TGCGCCAGCAGCCAAGACCCCCAGGGGGCGAACACTGAAGCTTTCTTT
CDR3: CASSQDPQGANTEAFF

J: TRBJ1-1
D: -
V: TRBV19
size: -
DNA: TGTGCCAGTAGTGCAACAGGGCGCACTGAAGCTTTCTTT
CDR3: CASSATGRTEAFF

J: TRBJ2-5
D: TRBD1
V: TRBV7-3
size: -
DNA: TGTGCCAGCAGTCGACACAGGGGGCCGGAGGAGACCCAGTACTTC
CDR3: CASSRHRGPEETQYF

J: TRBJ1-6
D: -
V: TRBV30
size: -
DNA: TGTGCCTGGAGTGTAGCAGGGAATTCACCCCTCCACTTT
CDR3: CAWSVAGNSPLHF

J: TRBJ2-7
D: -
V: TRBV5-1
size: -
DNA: TGCGCCAGCAGCCCCTGGACGGGGTACGAGCAGTACTTC
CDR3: CASSPWTGYEQYF

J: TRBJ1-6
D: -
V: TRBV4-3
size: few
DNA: TGCGCCAGCAGCAGGAGTTCGAATTCACCCCTCCACTTT
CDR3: CASSRSSNSPLHF

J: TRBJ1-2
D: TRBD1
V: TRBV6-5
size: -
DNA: TGTGCCAGCAGTTCTCAGGGGGGCGGGTACTATGGCTACACCTTC
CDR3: CASSSQGGGYYGYTF

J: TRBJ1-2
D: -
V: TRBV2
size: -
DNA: TGTGCCAGCAGTGAAGGGGGCTCGAGAGCCTATGGCTACACCTTC
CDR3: CASSEGGSRAYGYTF

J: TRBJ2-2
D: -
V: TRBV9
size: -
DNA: TGTGCCAGCAGCGTATTTCGTAGCCCCGGGACTCTAAACACCGGGGAGCTGTTTTTT
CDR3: CASSVFRSPGTLNTGELFF

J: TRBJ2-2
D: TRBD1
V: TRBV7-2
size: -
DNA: TGTGCCAGCAGAGGGCAGGGGGCATTCGGGGAGCTGTTTTTT
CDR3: CASRGQGAFGELFF

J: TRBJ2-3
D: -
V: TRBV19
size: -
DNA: TGTGCCAGTAGTATACCCTCTCGCTTGGGCGATACGCAGTATTTT
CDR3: CASSIPSRLGDTQYF

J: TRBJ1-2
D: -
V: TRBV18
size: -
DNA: TGTGCCAGCTCACCGAAGACGGAGAGGTATGGCTACACCTTC
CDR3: CASSPKTERYGYTF

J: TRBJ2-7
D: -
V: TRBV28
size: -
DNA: TGTGCCAGCAGTCCCCCACAGGGTGCCTACGAGCAGTACTTC
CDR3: CASSPPQGAYEQYF

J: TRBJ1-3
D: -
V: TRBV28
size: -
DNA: TGTGCCAGCAGTCAGGGAGGGGCTGGAAACACCATATATTTT
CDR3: CASSQGGAGNTIYF

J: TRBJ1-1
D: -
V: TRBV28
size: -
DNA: TGTGCCAGCAGTTTAGGGCAGACTGAAGCTTTCTTT
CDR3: CASSLGQTEAFF

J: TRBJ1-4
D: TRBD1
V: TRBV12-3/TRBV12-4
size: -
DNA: TGTGCCAGTTACAGGGGAACAGGGAAACTGTTTTTT
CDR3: CASYRGTGKLFF

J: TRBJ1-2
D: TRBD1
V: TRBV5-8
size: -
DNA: TGTGCCAGCAGCCTTAGGACAGGAGGAGGCTACACCTTC
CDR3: CASSLRTGGGYTF